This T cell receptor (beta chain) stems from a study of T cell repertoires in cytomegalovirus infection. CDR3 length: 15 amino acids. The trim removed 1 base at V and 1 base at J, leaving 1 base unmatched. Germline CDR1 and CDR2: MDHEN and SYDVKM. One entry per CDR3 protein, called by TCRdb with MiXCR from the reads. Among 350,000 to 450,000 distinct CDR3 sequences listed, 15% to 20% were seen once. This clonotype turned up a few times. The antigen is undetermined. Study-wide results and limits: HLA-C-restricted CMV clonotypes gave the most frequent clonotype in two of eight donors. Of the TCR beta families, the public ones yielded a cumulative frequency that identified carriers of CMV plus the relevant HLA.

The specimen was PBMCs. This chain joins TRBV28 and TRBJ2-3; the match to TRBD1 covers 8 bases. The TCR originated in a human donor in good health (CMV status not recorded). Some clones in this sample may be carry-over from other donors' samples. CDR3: CASSLLGQGTDTQYF. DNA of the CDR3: TGTGCCAGCAGTTTATTGGGACAGGGCACAGATACGCAGTATTTT. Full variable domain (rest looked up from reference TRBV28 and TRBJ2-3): DVKVTQSSRYLVKRTGEKVFLECVQDMDHENMFWYRQDPGLGLRLIYFSYDVKMKEKGDIPEGYSVSREKKERFSLILESASTNQTSMYLCASSLLGQGTDTQYFGPGTRLTVL.